This T cell receptor (beta chain) was documented in a study of prognosis after radiotherapy for stage I lung cancer. Study context: For radiotherapy, patients got SBRT split into 3 to 5 fractions, giving a biologically effective dose of at least 100 Gy.

Two-round multiplex PCR amplified TCR beta CDR3 from genomic DNA. For every TRBV and TRBJ gene, a specific primer was used in first-round PCR. MiXCR, run by TCRdb on the multiplex PCR reads, gives a single entry per CDR3 protein. This table has about 17,000 distinct CDR3 sequences, 15% to 20% appearing once. V trimming: 5 bases; J trimming: 4 bases; junction bases outside the gene matches: 4. Germline V lookup: CDR1 SGHVS, CDR2 FNYEAQ. The CDR3 runs 15 residues. Peripheral blood, six milliliters per draw, was collected at each of two time points. This clonotype was seen many times. The source material was PBMCs, sampled before or after stereotactic body radiation therapy (not recorded which). The clonotype was recovered from a donor of 50 years or more with non-small cell lung cancer. The V gene is TRBV7-6, the J gene TRBJ2-1, with 11 bases that match TRBD2. The CDR3: CASSGRLAGYNEQFF. CDR3 DNA: TGTGCCAGCAGCGGCCGACTAGCGGGGTACAATGAGCAGTTCTTC.